This T cell receptor (beta chain) was identified during a study of T cell responses to AZD1222 COVID-19 vaccine. V dropped 5 bases and J dropped 0; count of bases not matched to a gene: 12. Germline V gene lookup returns CDR1 MDHEN and CDR2 SYDVKM. This CDR3 has 18 residues. Study observations and caveats: Donors were chiefly white British, with a greater number of females, and clonal diversity was perhaps underestimated.

Data came from immunoSEQ multiplex PCR; TCRdb stores just in-frame clones and leaves some out. This sample has about 96,000 clones, with roughly 89% found just once. This clone has just one count. The antigen remains unidentified. The J gene is TRBJ2-7, the V gene TRBV28; 11 bases line up with TRBD2. The sequence derives from an adult in good health. The material sequenced was peripheral blood, taken on day 0 of MenACWY control vaccination. Here the CDR3 DNA reads TGTGCCAGCAGTCCACCGGGACTAGCGGATATTAGCTCCTACGAGCAGTACTTC. It yields the protein CASSPPGLADISSYEQYF.